This T cell receptor beta chain was obtained from a study of OX40 agonist ivuxolimab in advanced cancers. The protocol was immunoSEQ multiplex PCR, while the TCRdb copy is restricted to in-frame clones and leaves out a portion. Of about 96,000 clones in the sample, roughly four fifths were seen once. This clone was recorded once. The sequence was obtained from an adult with an advanced solid tumor such as melanoma, head and neck, liver or kidney cancer. The starting material was CD4+ or CD8+ T cells sorted from blood, obtained in a trial of the OX40 agonist ivuxolimab.

CDR3 nucleotides: TGTGCCAGCAGCCAAGACGAGGGAAACACCGGGGAGCTGTTTTTT. It encodes CASSQDEGNTGELFF. The chain carries TRBV4-2 and TRBJ2-2; D might be TRBD2 (5 bases). Germline CDR1 reads LGHNA; CDR2 reads YNFKEQ. Deletions cut 0 bases from V and 2 bases from J, with 7 bases between. The CDR3 is made up of 15 amino acids.